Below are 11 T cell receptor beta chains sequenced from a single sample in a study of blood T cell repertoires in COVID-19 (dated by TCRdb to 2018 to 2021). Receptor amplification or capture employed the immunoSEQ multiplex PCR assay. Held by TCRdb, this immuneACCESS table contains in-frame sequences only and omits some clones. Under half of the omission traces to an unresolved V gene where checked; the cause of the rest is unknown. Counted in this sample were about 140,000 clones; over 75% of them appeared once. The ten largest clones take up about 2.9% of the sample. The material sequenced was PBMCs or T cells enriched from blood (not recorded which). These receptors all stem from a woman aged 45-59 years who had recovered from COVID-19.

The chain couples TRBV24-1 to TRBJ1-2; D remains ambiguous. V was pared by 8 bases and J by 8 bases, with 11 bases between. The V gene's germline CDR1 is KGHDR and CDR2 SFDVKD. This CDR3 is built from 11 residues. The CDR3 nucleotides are TGTGCCACCACCCGCGCCTGGGGCTACACCTTC. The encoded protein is CATTRAWGYTF.

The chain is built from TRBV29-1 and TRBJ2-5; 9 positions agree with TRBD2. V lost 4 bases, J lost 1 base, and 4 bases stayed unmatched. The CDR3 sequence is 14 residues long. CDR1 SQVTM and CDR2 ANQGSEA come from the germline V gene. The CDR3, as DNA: TGCAGCGTTGGGGTTAGCGGGGGCCAAGAGACCCAGTACTTC. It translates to CSVGVSGGQETQYF.

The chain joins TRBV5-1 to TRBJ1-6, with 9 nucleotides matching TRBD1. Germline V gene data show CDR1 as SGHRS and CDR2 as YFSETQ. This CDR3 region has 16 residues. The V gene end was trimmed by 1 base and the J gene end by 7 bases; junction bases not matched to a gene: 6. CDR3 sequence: CASSLLVGQGNSPLHF. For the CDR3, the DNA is TGCGCCAGCAGCTTGCTTGTAGGACAGGGGAATTCACCCCTCCACTTT.

The CDR3 sequence: CASSSGGTQYF. DNA of the CDR3: TGTGCCAGCAGTTCTGGAGGGACCCAGTACTTC. The chain has TRBV27 and TRBJ2-5, with D perhaps TRBD2 (5 bases). The CDR3 totals 11 residues. CDR1 is MNHEY and CDR2 is SMNVEV in the germline V gene (reference sequence). Trimming cost V 4 bases and J 7 bases, with 7 bases left between them.

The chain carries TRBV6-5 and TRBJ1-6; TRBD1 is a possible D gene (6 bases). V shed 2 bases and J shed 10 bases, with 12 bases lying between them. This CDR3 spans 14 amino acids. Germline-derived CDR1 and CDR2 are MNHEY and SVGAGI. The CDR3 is CASSYQQGRSPLHF. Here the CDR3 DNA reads TGTGCCAGCAGTTACCAACAGGGTAGATCACCCCTCCACTTT.

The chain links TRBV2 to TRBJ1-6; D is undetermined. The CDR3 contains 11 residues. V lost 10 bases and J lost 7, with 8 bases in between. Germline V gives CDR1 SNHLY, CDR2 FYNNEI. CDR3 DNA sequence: TGTGCCAAAGGCGGGAATTCACCCCTCCACTTT. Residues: CAKGGNSPLHF.

The CDR3 DNA is TGTGCCAGCAGTTACTCGAACAGGGTTGGCTACACCTTC. Residues: CASSYSNRVGYTF. The chain couples TRBV6-2 or TRBV6-3 to TRBJ1-2, with D maybe TRBD1 (6 bases). V lost 0 bases to trimming and J lost 7 bases, with 9 bases between them. This CDR3 comprises 13 residues. The germline V gene encodes CDR1 MNHEY and CDR2 SVGEGT.

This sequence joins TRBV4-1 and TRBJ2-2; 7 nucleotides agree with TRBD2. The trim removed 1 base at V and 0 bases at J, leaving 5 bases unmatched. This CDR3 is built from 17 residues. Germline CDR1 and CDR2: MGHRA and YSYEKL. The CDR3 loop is CASSQGAGATNTGELFF. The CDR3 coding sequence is TGCGCCAGCAGCCAAGGCGCGGGAGCAACGAACACCGGGGAGCTGTTTTTT.

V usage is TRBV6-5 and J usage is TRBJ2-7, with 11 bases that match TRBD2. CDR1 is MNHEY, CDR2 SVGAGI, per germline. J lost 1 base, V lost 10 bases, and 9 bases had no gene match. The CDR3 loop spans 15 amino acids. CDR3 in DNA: TGTGCCACCGGTCCCGCTAGCGGGGGGTCCTACGAGCAGTACTTC. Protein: CATGPASGGSYEQYF.

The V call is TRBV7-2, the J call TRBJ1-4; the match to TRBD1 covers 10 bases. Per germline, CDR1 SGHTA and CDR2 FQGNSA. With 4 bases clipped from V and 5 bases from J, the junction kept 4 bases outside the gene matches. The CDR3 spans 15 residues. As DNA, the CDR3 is TGTGCCAGCAGCTCCGGACAGGGGGGCAATGAAAAACTGTTTTTT. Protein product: CASSSGQGGNEKLFF.

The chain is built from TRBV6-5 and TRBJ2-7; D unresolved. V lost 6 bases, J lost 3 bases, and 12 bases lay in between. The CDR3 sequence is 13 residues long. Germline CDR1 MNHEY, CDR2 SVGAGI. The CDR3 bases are TGTGCCAGCAGCCCCCGACTGGGCTACGAGCAGTACTTC. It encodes CASSPRLGYEQYF.